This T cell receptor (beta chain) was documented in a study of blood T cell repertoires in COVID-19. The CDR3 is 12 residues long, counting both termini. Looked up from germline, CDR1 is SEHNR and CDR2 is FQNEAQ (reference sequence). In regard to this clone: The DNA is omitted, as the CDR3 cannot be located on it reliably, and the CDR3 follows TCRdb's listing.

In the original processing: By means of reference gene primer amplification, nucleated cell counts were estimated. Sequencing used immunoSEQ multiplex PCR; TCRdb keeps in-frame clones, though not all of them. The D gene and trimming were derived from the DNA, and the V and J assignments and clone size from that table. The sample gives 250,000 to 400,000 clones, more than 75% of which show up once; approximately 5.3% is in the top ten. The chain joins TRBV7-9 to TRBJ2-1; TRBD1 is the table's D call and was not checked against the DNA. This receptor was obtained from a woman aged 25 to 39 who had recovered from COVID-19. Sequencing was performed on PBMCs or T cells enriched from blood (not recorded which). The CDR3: CASSLVGTGSFF.